This T cell receptor beta chain was captured in a study of Ad26.COV2.S vaccination and SARS-CoV-2 variants (dated by TCRdb to the early 2020s). Background on the whole study: Donors in the vaccine arm were drawn from COV1001, a phase I-IIa trial of Ad26.COV2.S in healthy adults that was multicentre, randomized, double-blind and placebo-controlled. The TCR-sequenced set comprised about 30 samples: approximately 19 Ad26.COV2.S vaccine recipients, 5 placebo recipients and 8 SARS-CoV-2 convalescent individuals. Participants in the trial were split at random into five groups of five each, receiving low-dose or high-dose Ad26.COV2.S once or twice, or else placebo on both occasions. Dosing of Ad26.COV2.S was intramuscular, at either 5x10^10 or 1x10^11 viral particles, delivered as one shot or as two shots spaced 56 days apart. Investigators did not know the trial group allocation while performing experiments and assessing outcomes. TCRbeta repertoire sequencing was used to assess the specificity and breadth of SARS-CoV-2-reactive T cell receptors after Ad26.COV2.S vaccination.

Results and caveats for the whole study, not just this receptor: Higher spike-specific TCR breadth was observed in Ad26.COV2.S recipients than in placebo recipients (P = 0.0014). The authors noted that the TCR breadth and depth analyses may have underestimated total T cell responses. After vaccination, spike-specific CD8+ and CD4+ T cell responses were reported to show substantial breadth. Comparing responses between vaccine doses or regimens was not something the study was powered to do. Non-spike TCR breadth was comparable between vaccine and placebo recipients, consistent with the vaccine containing only spike.

This specimen's treatment or condition label, per the study, means: roughly 20 received Ad26.COV2.S at low or high dose, single or two shots; several received placebo; per-sample allocation not given. Repertoires of vaccine and placebo recipients were sequenced from samples collected on day 63 after the first injection. In Cohort 1b, about two dozen adults aged 18-55 years were enrolled at a single site in Boston, USA, between 29 July and 7 August 2020. As a vaccine, Ad26.COV2.S was a replication-incompetent adenovirus type 26 vector that expressed a prefusion-stabilized SARS-CoV-2 spike protein derived from the original Wuhan strain. The immunoSEQ Assay was the method used to sequence TCRbeta CDR3 regions. After extraction, genomic DNA underwent amplification by bias-controlled multiplex PCR, followed by high-throughput sequencing. Processing in the source paper ran as follows. To quantify the absolute abundance of every unique TCRbeta CDR3 region, sequences were collapsed and filtered. T cell fraction was estimated by normalization of TCRbeta template counts to usable DNA, with usable DNA being measured through amplification of reference genes present in all nucleated cells. Repertoire TCRs were annotated as SARS-CoV-2-specific by exact matching of V gene, CDR3 amino acid sequence and J gene to a known reactive TCR set. MIRA supplied the reference SARS-CoV-2 TCR set, which was filtered for enrichment in COVID-19-positive ImmuneCODE repertoires so that public or cross-reactive TCRs were removed. Drawing on the MIRA antigens, annotated TCRs were analysed further at the level of specific ORF or position within ORF. Breadth was defined as annotated unique rearrangements over total unique productive rearrangements; depth was the summed frequency of those rearrangements. Two-sided Wilcoxon rank-sum tests were applied when comparing TCR breadth between groups. TCRdb took over this immuneACCESS table, retaining in-frame rearrangements with V and J assigned. Such tables are incomplete; in checked studies, under half of the missing clones stem from an unresolved V gene, and the remainder is unexplained. V and J calls and clone size are given by that table; D and trimming were obtained from the DNA. Across this sample there are hundreds of thousands of clones, with 89% seen only once. The top ten constitute approximately 1.5% of the sample.

V lost 4 bases and J lost 2 bases; the stretch between them is 9 bases long. CDR1 is given as SQVTM and CDR2 as ANQGSEA, both from the germline V gene. The CDR3, cysteine through phenylalanine, is 13 amino acids long. The kept DNA is CDR3 alone, 39 bases in frame from the first base. To note about this clone: It has no known antigen specificity. No clone much larger than this one lies a single base away; base qualities are absent.

The chain was built from TRBV29-1 and TRBJ2-1; the D gene cannot be resolved reliably. This sequence was found in a person between 18 and 59 years old who received the Ad26.COV2.S COVID-19 vaccine or a placebo. The sample in question was peripheral blood, obtained in a trial of Ad26.COV2.S vaccine versus placebo. In nucleotides, the sequence is TGCAGCGTTGGCCTAACCACCTACAATGAGCAGTTCTTC. It specifies CSVGLTTYNEQFF.